A selection of T cell receptor beta chains follows, all from one sample in a study of blood T cells in healthy people across ages. A single record per CDR3 protein comes from TCRdb applying MiXCR to the 5' RACE reads. This sample has about 1.6 million distinct CDR3 sequences, with about 35% found just once. The specimen sequenced was blood. The receptors were sampled from a woman aged 25-40 years in good health. The CDR3 runs from the conserved cysteine through the conserved F or W. A D gene is named only where the DNA matches it firmly. Rows may omit the clone size; those that give it use once, few, many or a size class.

j_call: TRBJ2-2; clone_size: few; d_call: .; v_call: TRBV28; cdr3_nt: TGTGCCAGCAGTTCAAGGACCCCCGGGGAGCTGTTTTTT; cdr3_aa: CASSSRTPGELFF
j_call: TRBJ2-1; clone_size: .; d_call: TRBD2; v_call: TRBV5-1; cdr3_nt: TGCGCCAGCAGCCTTGGCCTGACTAGCGGCTCCTACAATGAGCAGTTCTTC; cdr3_aa: CASSLGLTSGSYNEQFF
j_call: TRBJ2-1; clone_size: .; d_call: .; v_call: TRBV20-1; cdr3_nt: TGCAGTGCTATTTACAGGGCTGACAATGGGCAGTTCTTC; cdr3_aa: CSAIYRADNGQFF
j_call: TRBJ1-5; clone_size: .; d_call: TRBD1; v_call: TRBV9; cdr3_nt: TGTGCCAGCAGCGTAGGGACAGGGGAGGATCAGCCCCAGCATTTT; cdr3_aa: CASSVGTGEDQPQHF
j_call: TRBJ1-1; clone_size: .; d_call: TRBD1; v_call: TRBV20-1; cdr3_nt: TGCAGTGCCCAGGACAGGGGGCATGGTTTGGACACTGAAGCTTTCTTT; cdr3_aa: CSAQDRGHGLDTEAFF
j_call: TRBJ2-1; clone_size: .; d_call: .; v_call: TRBV11-2; cdr3_nt: TGTGCCAGCAGCTTATATAGAGGGGACCTTGAGCAGTTCTTC; cdr3_aa: CASSLYRGDLEQFF
j_call: TRBJ2-3; clone_size: .; d_call: TRBD1; v_call: TRBV19; cdr3_nt: TGTGCCAGTAGTCGGACAGGGGTAAAGTCCACAGATACGCAGTATTTT; cdr3_aa: CASSRTGVKSTDTQYF
j_call: TRBJ2-1; clone_size: .; d_call: .; v_call: TRBV7-8; cdr3_nt: TGTGCCAGCAGCTTTACCAAGCTAGCGTACCTTGGGAATGAGCAGTTCTTC; cdr3_aa: CASSFTKLAYLGNEQFF
j_call: TRBJ1-1; clone_size: many; d_call: .; v_call: TRBV5-1; cdr3_nt: TGCGCCAGCAGCCCCGACAGGTTGAACACTGAAGCTTTCTTT; cdr3_aa: CASSPDRLNTEAFF
j_call: TRBJ2-2; clone_size: .; d_call: TRBD2; v_call: TRBV9; cdr3_nt: TGTGCCAGCAGCGTAGGTGTTGCGGGGGGTACCGGGGAGCTGTTTTTT; cdr3_aa: CASSVGVAGGTGELFF
j_call: TRBJ2-7; clone_size: .; d_call: .; v_call: TRBV20-1; cdr3_nt: TGCAGTGCCAGGATGACAGGTATTCAGTACTTC; cdr3_aa: CSARMTGIQYF
j_call: TRBJ2-7; clone_size: many; d_call: .; v_call: TRBV30; cdr3_nt: TGTGCCTGGAGTCTAGCGACCTACGAGCAGTACTTC; cdr3_aa: CAWSLATYEQYF
j_call: TRBJ1-4; clone_size: .; d_call: .; v_call: TRBV7-9; cdr3_nt: TGTGCCAGCAGCTTAGAAGGGAGATTCAATGAAAAACTGTTTTTT; cdr3_aa: CASSLEGRFNEKLFF
j_call: TRBJ2-7; clone_size: few; d_call: TRBD1; v_call: TRBV6-5; cdr3_nt: TGTGCCAGCGGGAGAACAGGGGTCAGCGAGCAGTACTTC; cdr3_aa: CASGRTGVSEQYF
j_call: TRBJ1-2; clone_size: .; d_call: TRBD1; v_call: TRBV18; cdr3_nt: TGTGCCAGCTCACCGCAGGACAGGGGGCATACCTATGGCTACACCTTC; cdr3_aa: CASSPQDRGHTYGYTF
j_call: TRBJ1-5; clone_size: .; d_call: .; v_call: TRBV2; cdr3_nt: TGTGCCAGCAGTTCCCTGGATGGGCGGCCCCAGCATTTT; cdr3_aa: CASSSLDGRPQHF
j_call: TRBJ1-2; clone_size: few; d_call: .; v_call: TRBV13; cdr3_nt: TGTGCCAGCAGCTTAGGCCTGGAGTTGGACAAGGGTAACTATGGCTACACCTTC; cdr3_aa: CASSLGLELDKGNYGYTF
j_call: TRBJ1-6; clone_size: few; d_call: TRBD1; v_call: TRBV5-1; cdr3_nt: TGCGCCAGCAGCGGGGACAGTAATTCACCCCTCCACTTT; cdr3_aa: CASSGDSNSPLHF
j_call: TRBJ2-5; clone_size: .; d_call: .; v_call: TRBV18; cdr3_nt: TGTGCCAGCTCACCACCGAACGGGAGAACCGGAGGGGAGACCCAGTACTTC; cdr3_aa: CASSPPNGRTGGETQYF
j_call: TRBJ1-2; clone_size: .; d_call: .; v_call: TRBV7-9; cdr3_nt: TGTGCCAGCAGCTTAAAGGGCTATGAACGCTACACCTTC; cdr3_aa: CASSLKGYERYTF
j_call: TRBJ1-1; clone_size: .; d_call: .; v_call: TRBV12-3/TRBV12-4; cdr3_nt: TGTGCCAGCAAGATAGACAGACCCACCACTGAAGCTTTCTTT; cdr3_aa: CASKIDRPTTEAFF
j_call: TRBJ2-5; clone_size: many; d_call: TRBD1; v_call: TRBV5-1; cdr3_nt: TGCGCCAGCAGCTCGGGACAGGGGGCAGAGACCCAGTACTTC; cdr3_aa: CASSSGQGAETQYF
j_call: TRBJ1-2; clone_size: .; d_call: TRBD1; v_call: TRBV25-1; cdr3_nt: TGTGCCAGCAGTGAAACAGGGGGATGGGGCTACACCTTC; cdr3_aa: CASSETGGWGYTF
j_call: TRBJ2-3; clone_size: few; d_call: .; v_call: TRBV7-2; cdr3_nt: TGTGCCAGCAGCTTAGATGGTCTAGGGGATACGCAGTATTTT; cdr3_aa: CASSLDGLGDTQYF
j_call: TRBJ2-2; clone_size: .; d_call: TRBD2; v_call: TRBV5-1; cdr3_nt: TGCGCCAGCAGCCCTCCGGGACTAGCGGTAAACACCGGGGAGCTGTTTTTT; cdr3_aa: CASSPPGLAVNTGELFF
j_call: TRBJ1-2; clone_size: few; d_call: TRBD1; v_call: TRBV5-1; cdr3_nt: TGCGCCAGCAGCACGGGACAGGGTTTTGGCTACACCTTC; cdr3_aa: CASSTGQGFGYTF
j_call: TRBJ2-7; clone_size: .; d_call: .; v_call: TRBV7-8; cdr3_nt: TGTGCCAGCAGGACAATCTACGAGCGGTACTTC; cdr3_aa: CASRTIYERYF
j_call: TRBJ2-5; clone_size: many; d_call: .; v_call: TRBV9; cdr3_nt: TGTGCCAGCAGCGTAGATGTTAAAGTGGAGACCCAGTACTTC; cdr3_aa: CASSVDVKVETQYF
j_call: TRBJ1-2; clone_size: .; d_call: .; v_call: TRBV4-1; cdr3_nt: TGCGCCAGCAGCCAAGGTCGGGCGGGTTCCTATGACTACACCTTC; cdr3_aa: CASSQGRAGSYDYTF
j_call: TRBJ2-7; clone_size: few; d_call: TRBD1; v_call: TRBV19; cdr3_nt: TGTGCCAGTAGTGTGACAGGGCGGACCTACGAGCAGTACTTC; cdr3_aa: CASSVTGRTYEQYF
j_call: TRBJ1-6; clone_size: .; d_call: .; v_call: TRBV12-3/TRBV12-4; cdr3_nt: TGTGCCAGCAGACCCGGGGACCTAACTACCTCACCCCTCCACTTT; cdr3_aa: CASRPGDLTTSPLHF
j_call: TRBJ2-3; clone_size: few; d_call: TRBD2; v_call: TRBV28; cdr3_nt: TGTGCCAGCAGTTTCGCGGGGACTAGCGGGAGGGCCTTAACAGATACGCAGTATTTT; cdr3_aa: CASSFAGTSGRALTDTQYF
j_call: TRBJ2-7; clone_size: many; d_call: .; v_call: TRBV29-1; cdr3_nt: TGCAGCGTTGCGACTCTCTACGAGCAGTACTTC; cdr3_aa: CSVATLYEQYF
j_call: TRBJ1-5; clone_size: .; d_call: .; v_call: TRBV30; cdr3_nt: TGTGCCTGGAGTGGCTCAGGGGCGCAGCCCCAGCATTTT; cdr3_aa: CAWSGSGAQPQHF
j_call: TRBJ2-7; clone_size: .; d_call: .; v_call: TRBV28; cdr3_nt: .; cdr3_aa: CASSSSGGVPPYEQYF
j_call: TRBJ1-2; clone_size: few; d_call: .; v_call: TRBV2; cdr3_nt: TGTGCCAGCAGTGCCGCCGGGCAGGGAGTTGGCTACACCTTC; cdr3_aa: CASSAAGQGVGYTF
j_call: TRBJ1-2; clone_size: .; d_call: .; v_call: TRBV5-1; cdr3_nt: TGCGCCAGCAGCTCGTCGGGGGAGAGTGGCTACACCTTC; cdr3_aa: CASSSSGESGYTF
j_call: TRBJ2-7; clone_size: few; d_call: .; v_call: TRBV11-2; cdr3_nt: TGTGCCAGCAGCTTAGTAGCAGGACCTACCTACGAGCAGTACTTC; cdr3_aa: CASSLVAGPTYEQYF
j_call: TRBJ2-7; clone_size: .; d_call: TRBD2; v_call: TRBV20-1; cdr3_nt: TGCAGTGCGACCGGGACTAGCGGGAGTTGGTACGAGCAGTACTTC; cdr3_aa: CSATGTSGSWYEQYF
j_call: TRBJ2-7; clone_size: .; d_call: .; v_call: TRBV6-5; cdr3_nt: TGTGCCAGCAGTTACAGGGACGGACTCTCCTACGAGCAGTACTTC; cdr3_aa: CASSYRDGLSYEQYF
j_call: TRBJ1-2; clone_size: .; d_call: .; v_call: TRBV6-2/TRBV6-3; cdr3_nt: TGTGCCAGCAGTTATAGCACAGGGACTGGCTACACCTTC; cdr3_aa: CASSYSTGTGYTF
j_call: TRBJ2-1; clone_size: .; d_call: .; v_call: TRBV6-1; cdr3_nt: TGTGCCAGCAGTGGGGGGGCTAGCGGCTACAATGAGCAGTTCTTC; cdr3_aa: CASSGGASGYNEQFF
j_call: TRBJ2-4; clone_size: .; d_call: .; v_call: TRBV10-3; cdr3_nt: TGTGCCATCGGGGGGGCGACAGCAAACATTCAGTACTTC; cdr3_aa: CAIGGATANIQYF
j_call: TRBJ2-1; clone_size: few; d_call: .; v_call: TRBV5-1; cdr3_nt: TGCGCCAGCAGCTTATTCTCCGGGTCGAGACGGGGGACAATAGAGCAGTTCTTC; cdr3_aa: CASSLFSGSRRGTIEQFF
j_call: TRBJ1-4; clone_size: .; d_call: .; v_call: TRBV4-1; cdr3_nt: TGCGCCAGCAGCCAAGACGGGGGGCCTTGGGCTAATGAAAAACTGTTTTTT; cdr3_aa: CASSQDGGPWANEKLFF
j_call: TRBJ1-1; clone_size: .; d_call: .; v_call: TRBV29-1; cdr3_nt: TGCAGCGTTGAAGATGGGGACGGAATGAACACTGAAGCTTTCTTT; cdr3_aa: CSVEDGDGMNTEAFF
j_call: TRBJ2-7; clone_size: many; d_call: .; v_call: TRBV20-1; cdr3_nt: TGCAGTGCTCCGAGGGGAGAGTCCTACGAGCAGTACTTC; cdr3_aa: CSAPRGESYEQYF
j_call: TRBJ2-7; clone_size: .; d_call: .; v_call: TRBV20-1; cdr3_nt: TGCAGTGCTAGCCTGACTCCCCACGAGCAGTACTTC; cdr3_aa: CSASLTPHEQYF
j_call: TRBJ2-1; clone_size: .; d_call: .; v_call: TRBV4-1; cdr3_nt: TGCGCCAGCAGCCAACCCGGGACCAACAATGAGCAGTTCTTC; cdr3_aa: CASSQPGTNNEQFF
j_call: TRBJ2-7; clone_size: .; d_call: .; v_call: TRBV20-1; cdr3_nt: TGCAGTGCTAGATTTGCCGGGGGCCCTAGCTCCTACGAGCAGTACTTC; cdr3_aa: CSARFAGGPSSYEQYF
j_call: TRBJ2-1; clone_size: .; d_call: .; v_call: TRBV12-3/TRBV12-4; cdr3_nt: TGTGCCAGCAGGAAGGAGCATCCCTCGATTGAGCAGTTCTTC; cdr3_aa: CASRKEHPSIEQFF
j_call: TRBJ2-1; clone_size: .; d_call: TRBD1; v_call: TRBV6-2/TRBV6-3; cdr3_nt: TGTGCCAGCACCGGACAGGGTGGCTATGAGCAGTTCTTC; cdr3_aa: CASTGQGGYEQFF
j_call: TRBJ2-7; clone_size: .; d_call: .; v_call: TRBV10-2; cdr3_nt: TGCGCCAGCAGTGAGCCTCAGGGGCCCTACGAGCAGTACTTC; cdr3_aa: CASSEPQGPYEQYF